The 18 T cell receptor beta chains below come from one sample, sequenced in a study of control samples from healthy donors and cancer patients. Clones were sequenced by immunoSEQ multiplex PCR, and TCRdb holds only the in-frame ones, with some missing. Of around 130,000 clones in the sample, approximately 88% are singletons; the top ten hold approximately 39%. The material sequenced was blood. These receptors came from a man over 45 in good health.

The V and J genes are TRBV20-1 and TRBJ1-3; 7 bases align to TRBD1. The germline gives CDR1 DFQATT, CDR2 SNEGSKA (reference sequence). CDR3 length: 11 residues. V gave up 7 bases and J gave up 3 bases; unmatched junction bases: 0. CDR3 amino acids: CSGDSGNTIYF. The DNA of the CDR3 is TGCAGTGGGGACAGTGGAAACACCATATATTTT.

This clone was seen just once. The chain has TRBV14 and TRBJ1-3; D is uncertain. Germline CDR1 is SGHDN and CDR2 is FVKESK. Trimming cost V 0 bases and J 4 bases, with 4 bases left between them. The CDR3 has 13 residues. The CDR3 bases are TGTGCCAGCAGCCAAGATAGAGGAAACACCATATATTTT. Translated: CASSQDRGNTIYF.

This clone was recorded many times. This sequence joins TRBV11-3 and TRBJ1-6; D is unresolved. This CDR3 comprises 13 residues. V lost 1 base and J 8 bases, leaving 6 bases between the germline ends. CDR1 is SGHNT and CDR2 is YENEEA in the germline V gene. CDR3 coding DNA: TGTGCCAGCAGCTTAGGAAGGGATTCACCCCTCCACTTT. This codes for CASSLGRDSPLHF. Drawing the rest from reference TRBV11-3 and TRBJ1-6, the complete variable domain is EAGVVQSPRYKIIEKKQPVAFWCNPISGHNTLYWYLQNLGQGPELLIRYENEEAVDDSQLPKDRFSAERLKGVDSTLKIQPAELGDSAVYLCASSLGRDSPLHFGNGTRLTVT.

The rearrangement uses TRBV5-1 and TRBJ2-7; D is unclear. Germline CDR1 is SGHRS and CDR2 is YFSETQ. Trimming removed 2 bases at V and 0 bases at J, with 12 bases between. CDR3 size: 15 residues. The CDR3 DNA reads as TGCGCCAGCAGCTTTACAGACCCGAACTCCTACGAGCAGTACTTC. Encoded protein: CASSFTDPNSYEQYF. The variable domain in full, with the rest retrieved from reference TRBV5-1 and TRBJ2-7, is KAGVTQTPRYLIKTRGQQVTLSCSPISGHRSVSWYQQTPGQGLQFLFEYFSETQRNKGNFPGRFSGRQFSNSRSEMNVSTLELGDSALYLCASSFTDPNSYEQYFGPGTRLTVT.

The rearrangement links TRBV4-1 to TRBJ2-1, with D hard to call. The CDR3 spans 13 residues. Germline values: CDR1 MGHRA, CDR2 YSYEKL. V was cut by 2 bases and J by 7 bases, with 9 bases left in between. This CDR3 reads CASSQFSRNEQFF. The CDR3, as DNA: TGCGCCAGCAGCCAATTCTCTAGAAATGAGCAGTTCTTC.

The CDR3 DNA reads TGTGCCAGCAGCCAAGACGACAGGGGGGGAGCTTTCTTT. It is translated as CASSQDDRGGAFF. This chain uses TRBV4-2 with TRBJ1-1; 9 bases are shared with TRBD1. This CDR3 is built from 13 residues. Per germline, CDR1 LGHNA and CDR2 YNFKEQ. V shed 0 bases and J 10 bases; nucleotides not matched to a gene: 3.

This chain connects TRBV9 to TRBJ2-5; D is unresolved. Germline V gives CDR1 SGDLS, CDR2 YYNGEE. The CDR3 consists of 13 residues. V was clipped by 0 bases and J by 4 bases, with 7 bases between them. The CDR3, as DNA: TGTGCCAGCAGCGTAGGTGGAGTAGAGACCCAGTACTTC. This translates into CASSVGGVETQYF.

This chain joins TRBV7-9 and TRBJ1-1; a possible D gene is TRBD1 (6 bases). Germline values: CDR1 SEHNR, CDR2 FQNEAQ (reference sequence). V shed 4 bases and J shed 4 bases, with 13 bases lying between them. The CDR3 length is 14 residues. In DNA, the CDR3 is TGTGCCAGCAGCTACGGACAGTATGGCACTGAAGCTTTCTTT. Translating it yields CASSYGQYGTEAFF. Based on the CDR3 plus reference TRBV7-9 and TRBJ1-1, the full variable domain is DTGVSQNPRHKITKRGQNVTFRCDPISEHNRLYWYRQTLGQGPEFLTYFQNEAQLEKSRLLSDRFSAERPKGSFSTLEIQRTEQGDSAMYLCASSYGQYGTEAFFGQGTRLTVV.

V gene TRBV19 combines with J gene TRBJ1-1; 8 nucleotides agree with TRBD1. J lost 1 base, V lost 4 bases, and 2 bases had no gene match. Germline V gene data show CDR1 as LNHDA and CDR2 as SQIVND (reference sequence). The CDR3 contains 14 residues. The CDR3 sequence: CASSTQGANTEAFF. The DNA for the CDR3 is TGTGCCAGTAGTACTCAGGGGGCGAACACTGAAGCTTTCTTT.

V gene TRBV27 combines with J gene TRBJ1-6; D unresolved. Per germline, CDR1 MNHEY and CDR2 SMNVEV (reference sequence). The CDR3 runs 14 residues. Deletions cut 6 bases from V and 14 bases from J, with 20 bases between. The CDR3 loop reads CASSPGRAMLALHF. CDR3 in DNA: TGTGCCAGCAGCCCTGGACGGGCCATGTTGGCCCTCCACTTT.

The rearrangement uses TRBV12-5 and TRBJ1-1; no reliable D call. Trimming took off 3 bases at V and 8 bases at J, with 7 bases between the two ends. Germline-derived CDR1 and CDR2 are LGHNT and FRNRAP. The CDR3 extends over 11 amino acids. DNA for the CDR3: TGTGCTAGTGGTTTAGGGAGGGAAGCTTTCTTT. Its protein is CASGLGREAFF.

J is TRBJ2-7 and V is TRBV5-1; 9 nucleotides agree with TRBD1. The CDR3 runs to 14 residues. Germline CDR1 reads SGHRS; CDR2 reads YFSETQ. The trim removed 5 bases at V and 4 bases at J, leaving 7 bases unmatched. The CDR3 DNA reads as TGCGCCAGCAGACCCCGGGACAGGGAGTACGAGCAGTACTTC. Amino acid sequence: CASRPRDREYEQYF.

V is TRBV5-1 and J is TRBJ1-2; 7 nucleotides line up with TRBD1. CDR1 and CDR2 (germline): SGHRS, YFSETQ. This CDR3 has 13 residues. V trimming: 4 bases; J trimming: 4 bases; junction bases outside the gene matches: 4. DNA of the CDR3: TGCGCCAGCAGCACTGACAGGGCCTATGGCTACACCTTC. It is translated as CASSTDRAYGYTF.

This chain joins TRBV6-6 and TRBJ2-7; 11 bases are shared with TRBD1. Germline loops: CDR1 MNHNY, CDR2 SVGAGI (reference sequence). The CDR3 contains 14 residues. V lost 5 bases and J lost 7; bases outside the gene matches: 7. DNA for the CDR3: TGTGCCAGCAGTCACGGACAGGGGGCAAGGGAGCAGTACTTC. It translates to CASSHGQGAREQYF.

Remarks on this clone: The sample has other DNA sequences that encode this CDR3 too. V and J are TRBV7-2 and TRBJ1-2; D is perhaps TRBD1 (5 bases). This CDR3 is built from 14 residues. CDR1 is SGHTA and CDR2 is FQGNSA in the germline V gene. V lost 1 base and J 2 bases, leaving 8 bases between the germline ends. The CDR3 region has the DNA TGTGCCAGCAGCTTAGAGCGGGGGAACTATGGCTACACCTTC. Protein product: CASSLERGNYGYTF.

This chain links TRBV12-3 or TRBV12-4 with TRBJ2-4, with D unclear. Trimming removed 3 bases from V and 1 base from J, with 4 bases in between. The CDR3 totals 13 residues. The CDR3 loop is CASSLGAKNIQYF. The CDR3 coding sequence is TGTGCCAGCAGTTTGGGGGCCAAAAACATTCAGTACTTC.

As concerns this clone: This CDR3 is also generated by other DNA sequences in the sample. The J gene is TRBJ1-1, the V gene TRBV29-1, with a tentative D call TRBD1 (6 bases). The CDR3 consists of 13 residues. The ends were cut back, 2 bases at V and 2 bases at J, with 9 bases in the middle. The germline V gene has CDR1 SQVTM and CDR2 ANQGSEA. The CDR3: CSVERTVNTEAFF. CDR3 sequence (DNA): TGCAGCGTTGAAAGGACAGTAAACACTGAAGCTTTCTTT.

The V gene is TRBV2, the J gene TRBJ1-1; the D gene is possibly TRBD1 (6 bases). Looked up from germline, CDR1 is SNHLY and CDR2 is FYNNEI. This CDR3 has 15 amino acids. Trimming removed 0 bases at V and 1 base at J, with 9 bases between. CDR3 protein: CASSEASRGNTEAFF. The CDR3 coding sequence is TGTGCCAGCAGTGAAGCTAGCAGGGGGAACACTGAAGCTTTCTTT.